This entry lists 30 T cell receptor beta chains sequenced from one sample in a study of graft-versus-host responses after intestinal transplantation. Lamina propria and intraepithelial lymphocytes were released by processing graft tissue. Measured with immunoSEQ multiplex PCR; TCRdb has only the in-frame clones, and not every one. The table lists about 8,400 clones, around two thirds of them singletons. Sequenced here: ileum tissue, sampled 494 days after intestinal transplant. Receptor source: a human patient who received an intestinal transplant, so some T cells may come from the graft donor.

The genes are TRBV7-9 and TRBJ2-2; 9 bases line up with TRBD1. V was clipped by 5 bases and J by 4 bases; unmatched bases: 11. Germline V CDR1 and CDR2: SEHNR, FQNEAQ (reference sequence). The CDR3 runs to 17 residues. CDR3 protein: CASSARGQGGITGELFF. The CDR3 nucleotides read TGTGCCAGCAGCGCGCGGGGACAGGGAGGAATCACCGGGGAGCTGTTTTTT. Complete variable domain (other parts from reference TRBV7-9 and TRBJ2-2): DTGVSQNPRHKITKRGQNVTFRCDPISEHNRLYWYRQTLGQGPEFLTYFQNEAQLEKSRLLSDRFSAERPKGSFSTLEIQRTEQGDSAMYLCASSARGQGGITGELFFGEGSRLTVL.

In its sample, this clone ranks as medium-sized. The rearrangement links TRBV5-1 to TRBJ2-1, with 11 positions matching TRBD2. This CDR3 is built from 14 residues. V shed 5 bases, J shed 7 bases, and the junction held 5 bases outside the gene matches. Per germline, CDR1 SGHRS and CDR2 YFSETQ. The CDR3 spells CASSSGRAGNEQFF. Here the CDR3 DNA reads TGCGCCAGCAGTAGCGGGAGGGCCGGGAATGAGCAGTTCTTC.

The chain uses TRBV5-1 and TRBJ2-3; tentative D call: TRBD2 (5 bases). This CDR3 is 15 amino acids long. Trimming pared 0 bases from V and 5 bases from J, leaving 13 bases between. CDR1 and CDR2 (germline): SGHRS, YFSETQ. The CDR3 here is CASSLGRTDEDTQYF. CDR3 nucleotide sequence: TGCGCCAGCAGCTTGGGGAGGACTGACGAAGATACGCAGTATTTT.

This rearrangement joins TRBV27 to TRBJ1-4; D may be TRBD1 (6 bases). Germline V gene sequence: CDR1 MNHEY, CDR2 SMNVEV (reference sequence). The CDR3 consists of 14 residues. The V gene lost 5 bases and the J gene lost 6 bases, with 13 bases spanning the gap. The CDR3 DNA sequence: TGTGCCAGCAGTCCGCAAGGGGGGGATGAAAAACTGTTTTTT. Amino acids: CASSPQGGDEKLFF.

The V and J genes are TRBV10-2 and TRBJ2-7; D is undetermined. CDR1 is WSHSY, CDR2 SAAADI, per germline. Trimming removed 7 bases from V and 6 bases from J, with 13 bases in between. This CDR3 contains 12 residues. CDR3 DNA sequence: TGCGCCAGCACCGAAGGTTTGCGCGAGCAGTACTTC. It codes for CASTEGLREQYF.

This clone has a handful of counts. The V and J genes are TRBV30 and TRBJ2-7; TRBD2 agrees at 10 bases. Germline V lookup: CDR1 GTSNPN, CDR2 SVGIG (reference sequence). V trimming: 0 bases; J trimming: 5 bases; junction bases outside the gene matches: 13. This CDR3 contains 17 residues. The CDR3, as DNA: TGTGCCTGGAGTGTAGAAGGGGTACTAGCGGGATTGAACGAGCAGTACTTC. This translates into CAWSVEGVLAGLNEQYF.

In nucleotides, the CDR3 is TGTGCCTGGAGTCCCCCCGGCAGGGGTGGGACTGAAGCTTTCTTT. It codes for CAWSPPGRGGTEAFF. This rearrangement joins TRBV30 to TRBJ1-1; the D gene is possibly TRBD1 (6 bases). CDR3 length: 15 amino acids. The ends were cut back, 2 bases at V and 5 bases at J, with 18 bases in the middle. Germline V CDR1 and CDR2: GTSNPN, SVGIG (reference sequence).

The rearrangement links TRBV5-4 to TRBJ2-3, with 7 bases that match TRBD1. The CDR3 is 15 amino acids. From germline, CDR1 is SGHNT and CDR2 YYREEE (reference sequence). Trimming took 4 bases from V and 0 from J; bases not matched to a gene: 5. The CDR3 loop is CASSLGTESTDTQYF. In DNA form, the CDR3 reads TGTGCCAGCAGCCTCGGGACAGAGAGCACAGATACGCAGTATTTT.

The chain recombines TRBV6-1 with TRBJ2-5; TRBD1 might be the D (5 bases). The V gene's germline CDR1 is MNHNS and CDR2 SASEGT. CDR3 size: 16 residues. V was pared by 1 base and J by 5 bases, with 17 bases between. The CDR3 here is CASSEGGRGGSETQYF. DNA for the CDR3: TGTGCCAGCAGTGAAGGGGGAAGGGGCGGATCGGAGACCCAGTACTTC.

This chain connects TRBV19 to TRBJ1-1; D is unresolved. Trimming stripped 8 bases from V and 6 bases from J, with 16 bases between. Germline-derived CDR1 and CDR2 are LNHDA and SQIVND (reference sequence). This CDR3 has 13 amino acids. CDR3 nucleotides: TGTGCCAGTCGCCAGGACGCGATGGCTGAAGCTTTCTTT. This encodes CASRQDAMAEAFF.

The chain uses TRBV7-2 and TRBJ2-1, with 7 positions matching TRBD2. The CDR3 covers 16 residues. Germline loops: CDR1 SGHTA, CDR2 FQGNSA. V was pared by 5 bases and J by 8 bases, with 15 bases of the junction left unmatched. The CDR3 here is CASSIRLAGITDEQFF. DNA of the CDR3: TGTGCCAGCAGCATCAGACTAGCAGGTATCACCGATGAGCAGTTCTTC. Full variable domain (missing parts from reference TRBV7-2 and TRBJ2-1): GAGVSQSPSNKVTEKGKDVELRCDPISGHTALYWYRQSLGQGLEFLIYFQGNSAPDKSGLPSDRFSAERTGGSVSTLTIQRTQQEDSAVYLCASSIRLAGITDEQFFGPGTRLTVL.

The chain links TRBV5-1 to TRBJ2-1; TRBD2 is a possible D gene (5 bases). CDR1 is SGHRS, CDR2 YFSETQ, per germline. V gave up 4 bases and J gave up 0 bases, with 20 bases separating them. CDR3 size: 18 residues. CDR3 coding DNA: TGCGCCAGCAGCACGAGGTCGGGAAGCGGTATCTCCTACAATGAGCAGTTCTTC. Amino acids: CASSTRSGSGISYNEQFF.

The gene calls are TRBV27 and TRBJ2-5; unclear D gene. The CDR3 covers 12 residues. From germline, CDR1 is MNHEY and CDR2 SMNVEV (reference sequence). Trimming took off 2 bases at V and 3 bases at J, with 4 bases between the two ends. For the CDR3, the DNA is TGTGCCAGCAGTTTAAGGAAAGAGACCCAGTACTTC. Protein sequence: CASSLRKETQYF.

The chain has TRBV5-6 and TRBJ2-5; D is ambiguous. Trimming stripped 3 bases from V and 5 bases from J, with 20 bases between. The CDR3 contains 16 residues. The germline CDR1 and CDR2 sequences are SGHDT and YYEEEE. DNA for the CDR3: TGTGCCAGCAGCTCACCTTTGAGGACCCCAAAGGAGACCCAGTACTTC. Residues: CASSSPLRTPKETQYF. Complete variable domain (other parts from reference TRBV5-6 and TRBJ2-5): DAGVTQSPTHLIKTRGQQVTLRCSPKSGHDTVSWYQQALGQGPQFIFQYYEEEERQRGNFPDRFSGHQFPNYSSELNVNALLLGDSALYLCASSSPLRTPKETQYFGPGTRLLVL.

The rearrangement joins TRBV19 to TRBJ2-7; 12 bases are a match to TRBD2. The CDR3 contains 14 residues. Trimming removed 6 bases from V and 0 bases from J; junction bases left unmatched: 0. Per germline, CDR1 LNHDA and CDR2 SQIVND (reference sequence). CDR3 loop: CASRTSGSSYEQYF. In DNA form, the CDR3 reads TGTGCCAGTAGGACTAGCGGGAGCTCCTACGAGCAGTACTTC.

Concerning this clone itself: One end of the junction fails to match germline, which may point to a read error. The chain combines TRBV7-9 with TRBJ2-7; 7 nucleotides agree with TRBD1. The CDR3 loop spans 14 amino acids. The germline CDR1 and CDR2 sequences are SEHNR and FQNEAQ (reference sequence). CDR3 in DNA: TGCGCCAGCAGCCAAGGACAGGCAGGAGCTCTCCAATACTTC. It codes for CASSQGQAGALQYF.

J is TRBJ2-5 and V is TRBV11-3; no firm D call. The J call could be wrong; TRBJ2-7 is a better fit for the DNA end. The germline CDR1 and CDR2 sequences are SGHNT and YENEEA. The CDR3 loop spans 17 amino acids. DNA of the CDR3: TGTGCCAGCAGCTTAGTATCAGACACTTCGGGTTCGAGCGAGCAGTACTTC. This gives the protein CASSLVSDTSGSSEQYF.

This clone was observed once. The chain joins TRBV7-9 to TRBJ2-5, with no clear D. The germline V gene encodes CDR1 SEHNR and CDR2 FQNEAQ (reference sequence). The CDR3 runs 13 residues. The V and J ends lost 6 bases and 2 bases respectively, with 10 bases between them. DNA for the CDR3: TGTGCCAGCAGGAGAGACACTCAAGAGACCCAGTACTTC. This encodes CASRRDTQETQYF.

The CDR3: CASSQVEGEYNEQFF. The CDR3 bases are TGCGCCAGCAGCCAAGTGGAGGGGGAGTACAATGAGCAGTTCTTC. This chain joins TRBV4-1 and TRBJ2-1; D may match TRBD1 or TRBD2 (6 bases each). CDR3 size: 15 residues. Germline-derived CDR1 and CDR2 are MGHRA and YSYEKL. V lost 1 base and J lost 4, with 11 bases in between.

Written as DNA, the CDR3 is TGCGCCAGCAGGACGAGCCGGGGCGGTCGGGTTCGACTAGCAGACTACGAGCAGTACTTC. It translates to CASRTSRGGRVRLADYEQYF. This sequence joins TRBV4-1 and TRBJ2-7, with TRBD2 matching over 7 bases. The junction had 26 bases not matched to a gene; V was cut back by 6 bases and J by 3 bases. The V gene's germline CDR1 is MGHRA and CDR2 YSYEKL. The CDR3 extends over 20 amino acids.

This chain connects TRBV6-6 to TRBJ2-1; D is unclear. The CDR3 length is 13 residues. V was trimmed by 6 bases and J by 8 bases, leaving 14 bases between them. Per the germline V gene, CDR1 is MNHNY and CDR2 is SVGAGI (reference sequence). The CDR3 is CASRPPSPDEQFF. CDR3 bases: TGTGCCAGCAGGCCACCTTCTCCGGATGAGCAGTTCTTC.

The rearrangement links TRBV18 to TRBJ1-1; D is perhaps TRBD1 (6 bases). V lost 2 bases to trimming and J lost 3 bases, with 10 bases between them. This CDR3 spans 14 amino acids. Germline V gene data show CDR1 as KGHSH and CDR2 as LQKENI. Written as DNA, the CDR3 is TGTGCCAGCTCACCAACAGGGAGTGACACTGAAGCTTTCTTT. Protein: CASSPTGSDTEAFF.

The chain couples TRBV5-1 to TRBJ2-7; 10 nucleotides line up with TRBD2. The CDR3 has 16 residues. CDR1 and CDR2 from the germline V gene are SGHRS and YFSETQ. After removal of 6 bases from V and 4 bases from J, the junction contained 13 bases not matched to a gene. This chain's CDR3 is CASTFGGTSDGYEQYF. The CDR3 bases are TGCGCCAGCACCTTTGGTGGGACTAGCGACGGGTACGAGCAGTACTTC. Looking up the rest from reference TRBV5-1 and TRBJ2-7 gives the full variable domain: KAGVTQTPRYLIKTRGQQVTLSCSPISGHRSVSWYQQTPGQGLQFLFEYFSETQRNKGNFPGRFSGRQFSNSRSEMNVSTLELGDSALYLCASTFGGTSDGYEQYFGPGTRLTVT.

The rearrangement uses TRBV6-6 and TRBJ1-2, with D tentatively TRBD1 (6 bases). Trimming took 4 bases from V and 7 from J, leaving 13 bases between them. The CDR3 is 13 amino acids. Per germline, CDR1 MNHNY and CDR2 SVGAGI (reference sequence). The CDR3 sequence: CASSSITGIGYTF. The DNA for the CDR3 is TGTGCCAGCAGTTCCATTACAGGGATTGGCTACACCTTC.

The J gene is TRBJ2-2, the V gene TRBV19; 14 positions agree with TRBD2. The J segment lost 7 bases and the V segment lost 5 bases, leaving 12 bases of the junction unmatched. Germline CDR1 is LNHDA and CDR2 is SQIVND (reference sequence). This CDR3 region has 18 residues. The CDR3 loop is CASSPRLAGGPVGGELFF. In DNA, the CDR3 is TGTGCCAGTAGTCCACGACTAGCGGGAGGGCCGGTTGGCGGGGAGCTGTTTTTT.

The V call is TRBV21-1, the J call TRBJ2-2; the table gives TRBD2 as D, unverified against the DNA. TRBV21-1 is a known pseudogene. CDR3 length: 18 residues. The CDR3 region has the DNA TGTGCCAGCAGCAAATTAGCGGTATTGGCGGGAGGCCCCGGGGAGCTGTTTTTT. It codes for CASSKLAVLAGGPGELFF.

The CDR3 protein is CASSLVSMNTEAFF. The DNA of the CDR3 is TGTGCCAGCAGCTTGGTCAGCATGAACACTGAAGCTTTCTTT. The V and J genes are TRBV5-8 and TRBJ1-1; D gene unclear. The germline gives CDR1 SGHTS, CDR2 YDEGEE. The CDR3 is 14 amino acids. Trimming removed 0 bases from V and 0 bases from J, with 6 bases in between.

The DNA for the CDR3 is TGTGCCAGCAGTGAAGCAGGGTTTGGGGCCAACGTCCTGACTTTC. Encoded protein: CASSEAGFGANVLTF. The V and J genes are TRBV6-1 and TRBJ2-6; D remains ambiguous. The V end was cut by 0 bases, the J end by 3 bases, with 6 bases between. The CDR3 totals 15 residues. Germline V lookup: CDR1 MNHNS, CDR2 SASEGT.

The rearrangement uses TRBV4-1 and TRBJ2-3; D is uncertain. CDR1 and CDR2 (germline): MGHRA, YSYEKL. V was shortened by 3 bases and J by 0 bases, with 10 bases between the two germline ends. This CDR3 region has 15 residues. The CDR3 DNA is TGCGCCAGCAGCCATTTCCACGGTAGCACAGATACGCAGTATTTT. Amino acid sequence: CASSHFHGSTDTQYF.

This chain links TRBV11-3 with TRBJ1-2; D gene ambiguous. The V and J ends lost 6 bases and 6 bases respectively, with 20 bases between them. Germline V gives CDR1 SGHNT, CDR2 YENEEA. The CDR3 is 15 residues long. CDR3 in amino acids: CASSWEQGIADGYTF. The CDR3 bases are TGTGCCAGCAGTTGGGAGCAAGGGATAGCCGATGGCTACACCTTC.